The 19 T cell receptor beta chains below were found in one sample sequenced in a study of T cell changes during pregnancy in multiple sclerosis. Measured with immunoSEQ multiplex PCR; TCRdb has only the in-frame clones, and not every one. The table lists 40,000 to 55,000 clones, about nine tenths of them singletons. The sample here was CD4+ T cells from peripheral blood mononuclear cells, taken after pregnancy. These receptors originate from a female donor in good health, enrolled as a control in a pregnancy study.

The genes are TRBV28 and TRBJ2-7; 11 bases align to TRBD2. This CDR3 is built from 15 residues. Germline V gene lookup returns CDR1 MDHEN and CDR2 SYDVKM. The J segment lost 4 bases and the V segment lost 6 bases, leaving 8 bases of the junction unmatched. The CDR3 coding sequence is TGTGCCAGCAGCGATACTAGCGGGAGCTGGTACGAGCAGTACTTC. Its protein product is CASSDTSGSWYEQYF.

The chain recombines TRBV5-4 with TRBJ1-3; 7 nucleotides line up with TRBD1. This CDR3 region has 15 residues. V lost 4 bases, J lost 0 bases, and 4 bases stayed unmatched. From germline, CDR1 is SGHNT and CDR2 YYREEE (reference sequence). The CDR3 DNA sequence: TGTGCCAGCAGCGCGGGACAGAACTCTGGAAACACCATATATTTT. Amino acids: CASSAGQNSGNTIYF.

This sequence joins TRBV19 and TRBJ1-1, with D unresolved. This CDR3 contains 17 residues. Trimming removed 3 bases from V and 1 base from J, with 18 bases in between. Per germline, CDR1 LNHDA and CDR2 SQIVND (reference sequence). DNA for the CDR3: TGTGCCAGTAGTATTCCCCCTCGGCGGGCCTCGAACACTGAAGCTTTCTTT. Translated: CASSIPPRRASNTEAFF.

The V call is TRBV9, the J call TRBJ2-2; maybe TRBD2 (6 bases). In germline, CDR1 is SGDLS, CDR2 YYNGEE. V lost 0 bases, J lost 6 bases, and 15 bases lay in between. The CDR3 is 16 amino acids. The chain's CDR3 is CASSVATQTSSGELFF. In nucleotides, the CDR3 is TGTGCCAGCAGCGTAGCAACACAAACTAGCTCCGGGGAGCTGTTTTTT.

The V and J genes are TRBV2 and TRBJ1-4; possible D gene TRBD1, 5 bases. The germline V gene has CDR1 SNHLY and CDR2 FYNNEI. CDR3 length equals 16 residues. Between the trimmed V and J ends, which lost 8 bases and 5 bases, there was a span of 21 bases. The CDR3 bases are TGTGCCAGCCTTACTAGCCTTCGGGGGGTCAATGAAAAACTGTTTTTT. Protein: CASLTSLRGVNEKLFF.

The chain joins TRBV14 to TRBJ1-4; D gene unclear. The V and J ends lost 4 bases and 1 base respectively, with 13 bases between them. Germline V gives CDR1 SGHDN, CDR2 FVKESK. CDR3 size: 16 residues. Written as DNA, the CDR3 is TGTGCCAGCAGCCCGACGTCTGGGCTAACTAATGAAAAACTGTTTTTT. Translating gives CASSPTSGLTNEKLFF.

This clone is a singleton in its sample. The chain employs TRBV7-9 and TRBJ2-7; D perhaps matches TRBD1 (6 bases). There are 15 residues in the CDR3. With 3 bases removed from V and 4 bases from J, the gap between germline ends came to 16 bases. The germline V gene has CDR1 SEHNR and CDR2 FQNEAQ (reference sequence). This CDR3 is CASSLRGTEIYEQYF. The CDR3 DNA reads TGTGCCAGCAGCTTGAGGGGGACGGAGATTTACGAGCAGTACTTC.

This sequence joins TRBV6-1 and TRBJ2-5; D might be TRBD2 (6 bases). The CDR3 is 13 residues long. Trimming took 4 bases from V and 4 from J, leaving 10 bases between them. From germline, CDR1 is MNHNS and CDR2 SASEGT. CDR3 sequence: CASSGGGVETQYF. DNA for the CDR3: TGTGCCAGCAGTGGTGGAGGGGTAGAGACCCAGTACTTC.

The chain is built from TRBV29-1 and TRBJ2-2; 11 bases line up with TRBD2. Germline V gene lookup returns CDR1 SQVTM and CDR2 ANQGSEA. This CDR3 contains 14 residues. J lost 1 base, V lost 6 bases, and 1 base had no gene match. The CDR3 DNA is TGCAGCGTAGGGACTAGCGGGAACACCGGGGAGCTGTTTTTT. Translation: CSVGTSGNTGELFF.

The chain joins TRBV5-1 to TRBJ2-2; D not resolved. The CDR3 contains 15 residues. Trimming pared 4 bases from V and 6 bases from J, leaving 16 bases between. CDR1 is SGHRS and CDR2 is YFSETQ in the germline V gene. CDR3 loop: CASSETSMKPGELFF. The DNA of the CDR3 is TGCGCCAGCAGCGAGACATCGATGAAGCCCGGGGAGCTGTTTTTT.

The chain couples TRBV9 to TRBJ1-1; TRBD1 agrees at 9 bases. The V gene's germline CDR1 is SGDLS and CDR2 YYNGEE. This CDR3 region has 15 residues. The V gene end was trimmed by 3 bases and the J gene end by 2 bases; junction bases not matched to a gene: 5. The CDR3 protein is CASSAGQGRNTEAFF. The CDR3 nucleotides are TGTGCCAGCAGCGCCGGACAGGGGCGCAACACTGAAGCTTTCTTT.

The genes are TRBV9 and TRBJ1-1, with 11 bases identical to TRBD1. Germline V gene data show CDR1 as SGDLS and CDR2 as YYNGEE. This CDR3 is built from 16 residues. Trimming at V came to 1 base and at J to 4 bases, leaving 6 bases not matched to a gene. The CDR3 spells CASSVKNGTGGTEAFF. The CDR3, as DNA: TGTGCCAGCAGCGTAAAAAACGGGACAGGGGGCACTGAAGCTTTCTTT.

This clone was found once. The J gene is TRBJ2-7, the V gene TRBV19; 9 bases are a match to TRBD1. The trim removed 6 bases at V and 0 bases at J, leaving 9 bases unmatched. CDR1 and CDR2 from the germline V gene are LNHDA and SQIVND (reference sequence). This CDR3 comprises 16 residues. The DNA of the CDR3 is TGTGCCAGTAGCGAATTGGGGACAGGGAGCTCCTACGAGCAGTACTTC. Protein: CASSELGTGSSYEQYF.

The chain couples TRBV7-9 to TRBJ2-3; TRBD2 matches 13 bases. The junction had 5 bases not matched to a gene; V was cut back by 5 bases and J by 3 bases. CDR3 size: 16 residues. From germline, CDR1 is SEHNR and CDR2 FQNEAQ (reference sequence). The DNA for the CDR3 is TGTGCCAGCAGCAAGACTAGCGGGGGGTGGACAGATACGCAGTATTTT. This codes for CASSKTSGGWTDTQYF.

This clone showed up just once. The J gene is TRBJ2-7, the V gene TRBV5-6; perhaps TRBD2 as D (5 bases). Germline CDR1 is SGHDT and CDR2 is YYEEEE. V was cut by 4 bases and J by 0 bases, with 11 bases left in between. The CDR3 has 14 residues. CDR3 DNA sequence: TGTGCCAGCAGCCCGGACTTTTTCTCCTACGAGCAGTACTTC. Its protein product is CASSPDFFSYEQYF.

In nucleotides, the CDR3 is TGCAGCGTCAAGGGGAACCTTTACAATGAGCAGTTCTTC. Its translation is CSVKGNLYNEQFF. This chain uses TRBV29-1 with TRBJ2-1; a weak D match, TRBD1 (5 bases). Trimming removed 6 bases from V and 4 bases from J, with 13 bases in between. Per the germline V gene, CDR1 is SQVTM and CDR2 is ANQGSEA. There are 13 residues in the CDR3.

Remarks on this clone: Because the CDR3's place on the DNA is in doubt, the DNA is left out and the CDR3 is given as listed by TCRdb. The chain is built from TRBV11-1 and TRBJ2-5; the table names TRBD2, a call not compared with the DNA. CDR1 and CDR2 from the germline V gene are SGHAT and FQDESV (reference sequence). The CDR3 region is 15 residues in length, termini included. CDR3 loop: CASSFGPGSQETQYF.

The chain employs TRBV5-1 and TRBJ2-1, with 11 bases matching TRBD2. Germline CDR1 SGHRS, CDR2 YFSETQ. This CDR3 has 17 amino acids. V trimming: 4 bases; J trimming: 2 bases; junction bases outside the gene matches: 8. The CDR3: CASSPPRLAGTYNEQFF. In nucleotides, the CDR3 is TGCGCCAGCAGCCCTCCCCGACTAGCGGGGACCTACAATGAGCAGTTCTTC.

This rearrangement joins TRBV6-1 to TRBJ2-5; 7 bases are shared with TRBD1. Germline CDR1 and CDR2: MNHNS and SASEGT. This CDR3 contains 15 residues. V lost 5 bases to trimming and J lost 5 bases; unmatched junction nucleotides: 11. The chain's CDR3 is CASSSGQVEGETQYF. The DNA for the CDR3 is TGTGCCAGCAGTTCTGGACAGGTAGAGGGTGAGACCCAGTACTTC.